This T cell receptor beta chain was obtained from a study of TIL therapy for anti-PD-1-resistant metastatic lung cancer. Study overall: Median tumor PD-L1 proportion score was under 6.5%.

Time point: pre-treatment sample, taken before nivolumab and TIL therapy. Sequencing used immunoSEQ v3. Libraries were prepared by immunoSEQ multiplex PCR; TCRdb keeps only in-frame clonotypes and omits some of them. The data hold about 50,000 clones, with 70% to 85% observed a single time. The CDR3 sequence is 16 residues long. The germline V gene encodes CDR1 LNHDA and CDR2 SQIVND (reference sequence). The V and J ends lost 6 bases and 2 bases respectively, with 20 bases between them. The chain joins TRBV19 to TRBJ2-7; D possibly uses TRBD1 or TRBD2 (5 bases each). This clonotype was sampled from a woman between 30 and 80 years old with non-small cell lung cancer. The sample was blood, taken at baseline. The CDR3 DNA follows: TGTGCCAGTAGACGCGACCACCGGGACCGAACCTACGAGCAGTACTTC. Protein: CASRRDHRDRTYEQYF.